This T cell receptor (beta chain) was captured in a study of radiation and T cells in renal cell carcinoma (TCRdb year 2020). Background on the whole study: TCR beta sequencing covered around 50 samples in total, comprising approximately 25 tumors and around 27 peripheral blood samples. The final blood draw was performed at 4 weeks after radiation, at the same time as nephrectomy. Across all 50 or so samples, 4 million to 5 million unique CDR3 nucleotide sequences encoding around 2,500,000 unique CDR3 amino acid sequences were identified.

With respect to this clone: It has no known antigen specificity. No qualities accompany the bases; no much larger clone lies one base away.

The immunoSEQ kit was used, according to the manufacturer's recommendations, to generate TCR beta libraries from genomic DNA. To prepare the libraries, a first multiplex PCR with proprietary primers was run, followed by a second PCR that added unique barcodes, and a bead cleanup was done after each round. A positive control reaction and a negative control reaction, both provided in the kit, were run with every batch of samples. The final libraries were assessed on an Agilent 4200 TapeStation D1000 ScreenTape, pooled by volume, and quantified by qPCR. Sequencing was performed on an Illumina NextSeq500 with a MidOutput 150-cycle cartridge, and 156 Read1 and 15 Index1 cycles were run with kit custom primers. The pooled library was loaded at roughly 0.92 pM with a roughly 20% PhiX control spike-in. Under the source paper's analysis protocol: Vendor-processed data were analyzed in R, and a clonotype was defined as all T cells sharing the same CDR3 nucleotide sequence. For clone abundance analyses, frequencies were normalized to the 10,000 most abundant clones in each sample. Before analysis, public T cell clones were removed, and these numbered fewer than five per sample on average. Tumor-enriched and baseline blood-enriched clonotypes were defined by at least a 32-fold difference in abundance between compartments. A beta-binomial differential abundance model was used to identify clonotypes that were expanded or contracted between blood time points. Similarity between tumor and blood repertoires was quantified using the Baroni-Urbani and Buser coefficient, and groups were compared with two-tailed Wilcoxon tests in R. TCRdb mirrors the immuneACCESS table, restricted to in-frame sequences. Some clones are absent from its copies; in checked studies, under half trace to an unresolved V gene, and the reason for the others is unknown. Clone size and the V and J calls come from that table; the DNA yielded D and trimming. This sample holds some 97,000 clones; around 80% were observed only once. Of the sample, around 7.7% falls within the top ten clones.

What this sample's time point label stands for: blood 4 weeks post-SBRT, at nephrectomy. In light of the paper, this sample's treatment or condition label describes: 15 Gy SBRT to primary tumor, nephrectomy 4 weeks later. Samples came from a clinical trial, in which primary renal cell carcinomas received 15 Gy stereotactic body radiation therapy followed by nephrectomy 4 weeks later. To follow tumor-enriched clonotypes, serial peripheral blood was collected from radiation-treated patients at baseline and at 2 weeks and 4 weeks after SBRT. All patients had renal cell carcinoma with clear cell pathology. Genomic DNA for TCR sequencing was prepared using the QIAamp DNA Blood Mini Kit (Qiagen). The analyses included only samples that passed all quality control checks. Summary of the overall study and its limitations: An increase in top tumor clonotypes in blood was observed from baseline to 2 weeks post-radiation, followed by contraction by 4 weeks, which was taken to suggest transient expansion of tumor-resident clones. Because pretreatment tumor biopsies were not available, the baseline intratumoral presence of clonotypes could not be determined. Because the trial had a single-armed design, the trial could not examine how radiation dose or scheduling affected the TCR repertoire. Changes in the blood repertoire were not tracked past 4 weeks after treatment.

Spanning cysteine to phenylalanine, the CDR3 consists of 15 amino acids. Of all the DNA, just the CDR3 is kept, 45 bases in frame from base 1. The V end gives up 6 bases and the J end 3 bases, leaving 9 bases in the junction not matched to a gene. CDR1 and CDR2 are read off the germline V gene as MNHEY and SVGAGI. The sample here was blood, taken from a patient whose treatment included radiotherapy and nephrectomy. This sequence uses TRBV6-5 and TRBJ2-3; TRBD2 fits 7 bases in the junction. This clonotype originated in a man in his fifties or sixties with renal cell carcinoma. For the CDR3, the sequence is CASSRATRETDTQYF. The bases read TGTGCCAGCAGCCGGGCCACGCGGGAGACAGATACGCAGTATTTT.